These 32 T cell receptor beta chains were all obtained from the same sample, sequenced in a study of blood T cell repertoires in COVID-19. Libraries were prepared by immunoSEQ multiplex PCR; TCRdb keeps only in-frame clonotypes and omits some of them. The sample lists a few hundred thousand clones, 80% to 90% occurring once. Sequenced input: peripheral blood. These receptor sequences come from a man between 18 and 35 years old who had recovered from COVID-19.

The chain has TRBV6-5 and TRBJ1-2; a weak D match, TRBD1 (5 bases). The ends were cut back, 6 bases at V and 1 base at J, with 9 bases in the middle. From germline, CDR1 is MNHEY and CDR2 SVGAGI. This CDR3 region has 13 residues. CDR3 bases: TGTGCCAGCAGCGGACACAATAACTATGGCTACACCTTC. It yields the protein CASSGHNNYGYTF.

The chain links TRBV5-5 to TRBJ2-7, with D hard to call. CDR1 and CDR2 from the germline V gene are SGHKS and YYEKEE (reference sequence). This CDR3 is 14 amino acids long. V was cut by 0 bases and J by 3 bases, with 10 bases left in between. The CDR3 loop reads CASSLAGAFYEQYF. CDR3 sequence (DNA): TGTGCCAGCAGCTTGGCCGGAGCCTTCTACGAGCAGTACTTC. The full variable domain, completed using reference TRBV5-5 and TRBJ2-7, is DAGVTQSPTHLIKTRGQQVTLRCSPISGHKSVSWYQQVLGQGPQFIFQYYEKEERGRGNFPDRFSARQFPNYSSELNVNALLLGDSALYLCASSLAGAFYEQYFGPGTRLTVT.

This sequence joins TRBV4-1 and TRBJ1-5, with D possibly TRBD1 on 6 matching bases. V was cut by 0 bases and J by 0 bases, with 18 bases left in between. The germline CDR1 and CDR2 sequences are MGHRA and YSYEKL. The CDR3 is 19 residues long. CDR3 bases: TGCGCCAGCAGCCAAGATCGGTCAGGGGCAAGGTATAGCAATCAGCCCCAGCATTTT. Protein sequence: CASSQDRSGARYSNQPQHF.

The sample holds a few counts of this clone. The CDR3 DNA follows: TGCAGCGTTGAACGGCGGACAGGGTTGAACACTGAAGCTTTCTTT. Amino acids: CSVERRTGLNTEAFF. This rearrangement joins TRBV29-1 to TRBJ1-1, with 8 bases matching TRBD1. Germline lookup yields CDR1 SQVTM and CDR2 ANQGSEA. The CDR3 runs to 15 residues. V dropped 2 bases and J dropped 0; count of bases not matched to a gene: 5.

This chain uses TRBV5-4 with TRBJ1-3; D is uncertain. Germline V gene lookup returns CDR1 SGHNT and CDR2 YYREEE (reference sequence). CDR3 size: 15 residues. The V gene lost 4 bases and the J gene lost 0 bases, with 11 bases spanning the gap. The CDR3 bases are TGTGCCAGCAGCCCCGGGTCGGGCTCTGGAAACACCATATATTTT. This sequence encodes CASSPGSGSGNTIYF.

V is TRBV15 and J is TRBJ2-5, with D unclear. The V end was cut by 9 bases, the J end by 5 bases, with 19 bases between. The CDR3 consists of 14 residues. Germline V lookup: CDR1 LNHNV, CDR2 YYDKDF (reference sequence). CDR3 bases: TGTGCCACGGCCCGAGTTTCCCCCGGGGAGACCCAGTACTTC. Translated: CATARVSPGETQYF.

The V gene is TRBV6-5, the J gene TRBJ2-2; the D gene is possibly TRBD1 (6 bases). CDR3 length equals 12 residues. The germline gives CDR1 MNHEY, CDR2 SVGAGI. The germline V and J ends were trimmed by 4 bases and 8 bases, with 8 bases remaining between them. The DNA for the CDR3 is TGTGCCAGCAGTTTCGGGACAGGGGAGCTGTTTTTT. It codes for CASSFGTGELFF.

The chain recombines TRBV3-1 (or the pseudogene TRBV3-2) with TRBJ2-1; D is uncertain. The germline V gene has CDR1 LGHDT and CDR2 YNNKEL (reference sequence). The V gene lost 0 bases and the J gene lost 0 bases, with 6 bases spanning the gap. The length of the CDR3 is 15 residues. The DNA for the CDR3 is TGTGCCAGCAGCCAAGACACAGTCTCCTACAATGAGCAGTTCTTC. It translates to CASSQDTVSYNEQFF.

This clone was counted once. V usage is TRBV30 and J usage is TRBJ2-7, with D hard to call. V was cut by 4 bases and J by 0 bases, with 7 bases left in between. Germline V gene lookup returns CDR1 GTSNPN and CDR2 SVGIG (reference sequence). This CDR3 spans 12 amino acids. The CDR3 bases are TGTGCCTGGACCGGTAGCTCCTACGAGCAGTACTTC. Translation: CAWTGSSYEQYF.

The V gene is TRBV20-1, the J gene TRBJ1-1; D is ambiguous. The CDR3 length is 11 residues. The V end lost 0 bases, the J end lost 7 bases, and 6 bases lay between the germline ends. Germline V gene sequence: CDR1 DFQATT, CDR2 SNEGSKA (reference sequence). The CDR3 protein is CSARDSVEAFF. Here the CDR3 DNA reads TGCAGTGCTAGAGATTCAGTTGAAGCTTTCTTT.

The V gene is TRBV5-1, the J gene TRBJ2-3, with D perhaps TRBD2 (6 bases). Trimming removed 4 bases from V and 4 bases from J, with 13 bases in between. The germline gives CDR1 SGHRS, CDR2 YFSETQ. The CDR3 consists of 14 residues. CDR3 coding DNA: TGCGCCAGCAGCCCGGGGGACCGGCCAGATACGCAGTATTTT. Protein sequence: CASSPGDRPDTQYF.

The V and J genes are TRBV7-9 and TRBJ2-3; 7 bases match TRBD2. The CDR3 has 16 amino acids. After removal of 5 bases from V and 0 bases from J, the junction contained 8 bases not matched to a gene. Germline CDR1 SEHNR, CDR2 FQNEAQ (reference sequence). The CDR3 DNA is TGTGCCAGCAGCCTTCTTCTAGCGGCTAGCACAGATACGCAGTATTTT. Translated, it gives CASSLLLAASTDTQYF.

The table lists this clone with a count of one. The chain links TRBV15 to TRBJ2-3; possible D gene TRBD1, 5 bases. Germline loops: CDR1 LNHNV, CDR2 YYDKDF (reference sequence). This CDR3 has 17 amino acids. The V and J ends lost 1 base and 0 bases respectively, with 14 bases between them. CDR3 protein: CATSRGVVGASTDTQYF. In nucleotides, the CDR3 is TGTGCCACCAGCAGAGGCGTGGTAGGGGCGAGCACAGATACGCAGTATTTT.

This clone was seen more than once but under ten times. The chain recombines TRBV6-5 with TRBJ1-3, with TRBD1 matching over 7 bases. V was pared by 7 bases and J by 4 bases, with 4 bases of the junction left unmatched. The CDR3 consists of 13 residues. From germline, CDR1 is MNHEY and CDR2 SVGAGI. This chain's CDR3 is CASTTGVGNTIYF. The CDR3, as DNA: TGTGCCAGCACCACAGGGGTAGGAAACACCATATATTTT.

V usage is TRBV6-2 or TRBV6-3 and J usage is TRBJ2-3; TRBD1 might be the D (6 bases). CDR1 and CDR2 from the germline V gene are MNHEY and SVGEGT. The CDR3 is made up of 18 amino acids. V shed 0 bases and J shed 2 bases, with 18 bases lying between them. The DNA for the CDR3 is TGTGCCAGCAGTTACTCCCGACAGGACCAACATCCCACAGATACGCAGTATTTT. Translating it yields CASSYSRQDQHPTDTQYF.

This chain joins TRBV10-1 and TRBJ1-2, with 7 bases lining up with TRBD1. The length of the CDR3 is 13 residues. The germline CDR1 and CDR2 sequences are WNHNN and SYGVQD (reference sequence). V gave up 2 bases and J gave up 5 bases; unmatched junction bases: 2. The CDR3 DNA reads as TGCGCCAGCAGTGAGGGGACAGAATATGGCTACACCTTC. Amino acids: CASSEGTEYGYTF.

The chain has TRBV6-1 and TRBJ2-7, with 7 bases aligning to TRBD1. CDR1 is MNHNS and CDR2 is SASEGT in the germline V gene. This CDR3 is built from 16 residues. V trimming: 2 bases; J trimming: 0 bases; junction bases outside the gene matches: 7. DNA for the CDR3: TGTGCCAGCAGTGAATCCACAGGGGTACTCTCCTACGAGCAGTACTTC. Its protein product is CASSESTGVLSYEQYF.

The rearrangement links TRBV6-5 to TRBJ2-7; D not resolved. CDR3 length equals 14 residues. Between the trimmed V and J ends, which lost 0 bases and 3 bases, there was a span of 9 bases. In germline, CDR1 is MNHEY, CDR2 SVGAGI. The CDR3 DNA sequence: TGTGCCAGCAGTTACTCCTATCGACACTACGAGCAGTACTTC. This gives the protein CASSYSYRHYEQYF.

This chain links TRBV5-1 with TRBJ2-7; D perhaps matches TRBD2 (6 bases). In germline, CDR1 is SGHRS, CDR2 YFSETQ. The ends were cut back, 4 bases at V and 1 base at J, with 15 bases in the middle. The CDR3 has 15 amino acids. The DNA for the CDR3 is TGCGCCAGCAGCGAGGCCTGGGACTCGTCCTACGAGCAGTACTTC. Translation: CASSEAWDSSYEQYF.

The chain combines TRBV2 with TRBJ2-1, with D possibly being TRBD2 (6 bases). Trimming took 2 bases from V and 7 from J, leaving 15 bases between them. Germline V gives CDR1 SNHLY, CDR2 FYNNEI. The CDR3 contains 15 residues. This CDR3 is CASSELTSTLNEQFF. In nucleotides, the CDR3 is TGTGCCAGCAGTGAACTAACTAGCACACTAAATGAGCAGTTCTTC.

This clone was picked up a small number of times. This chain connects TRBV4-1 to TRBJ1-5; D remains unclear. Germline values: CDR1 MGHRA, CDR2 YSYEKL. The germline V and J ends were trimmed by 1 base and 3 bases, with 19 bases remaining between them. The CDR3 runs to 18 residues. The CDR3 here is CASSQVWAQTGNNQPQHF. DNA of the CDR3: TGCGCCAGCAGCCAAGTTTGGGCCCAGACGGGGAACAATCAGCCCCAGCATTTT.

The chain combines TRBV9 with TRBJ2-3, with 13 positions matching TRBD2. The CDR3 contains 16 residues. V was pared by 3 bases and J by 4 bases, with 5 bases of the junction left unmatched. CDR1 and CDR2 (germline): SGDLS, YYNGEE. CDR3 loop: CASSELAGGPPDTQYF. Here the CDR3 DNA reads TGTGCCAGCAGCGAACTAGCGGGGGGGCCCCCAGATACGCAGTATTTT.

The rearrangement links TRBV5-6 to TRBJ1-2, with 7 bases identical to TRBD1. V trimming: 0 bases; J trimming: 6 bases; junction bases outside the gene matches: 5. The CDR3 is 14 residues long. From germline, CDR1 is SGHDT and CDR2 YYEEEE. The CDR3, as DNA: TGTGCCAGCAGCTTGGTGACAGGGCCCCATGGCTACACCTTC. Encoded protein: CASSLVTGPHGYTF.

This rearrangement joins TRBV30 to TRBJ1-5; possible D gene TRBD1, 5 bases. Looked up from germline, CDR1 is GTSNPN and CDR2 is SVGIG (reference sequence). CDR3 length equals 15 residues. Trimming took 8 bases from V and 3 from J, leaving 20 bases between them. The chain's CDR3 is CALGWGPIPNQPQHF. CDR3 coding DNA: TGTGCCCTGGGATGGGGCCCAATCCCCAATCAGCCCCAGCATTTT.

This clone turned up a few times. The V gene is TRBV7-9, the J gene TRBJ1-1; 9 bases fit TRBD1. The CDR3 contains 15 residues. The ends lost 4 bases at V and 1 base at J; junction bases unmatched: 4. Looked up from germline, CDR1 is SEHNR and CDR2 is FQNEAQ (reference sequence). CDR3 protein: CASSWDRATNTEAFF. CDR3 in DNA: TGTGCCAGCAGCTGGGACAGGGCTACGAACACTGAAGCTTTCTTT.

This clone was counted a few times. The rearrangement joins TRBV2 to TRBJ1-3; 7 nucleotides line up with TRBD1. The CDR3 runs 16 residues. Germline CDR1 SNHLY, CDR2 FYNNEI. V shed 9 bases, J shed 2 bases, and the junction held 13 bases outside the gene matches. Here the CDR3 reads CASEDPGQITGNTIYF. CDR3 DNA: TGTGCCAGTGAAGATCCGGGACAGATAACTGGAAACACCATATATTTT.

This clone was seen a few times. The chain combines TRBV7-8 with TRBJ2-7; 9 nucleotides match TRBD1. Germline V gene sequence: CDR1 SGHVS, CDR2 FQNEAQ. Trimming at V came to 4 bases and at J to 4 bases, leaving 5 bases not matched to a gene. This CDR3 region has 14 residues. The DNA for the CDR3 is TGTGCCAGCAGCTACGGGACAGGGTCATACGAGCAGTACTTC. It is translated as CASSYGTGSYEQYF.

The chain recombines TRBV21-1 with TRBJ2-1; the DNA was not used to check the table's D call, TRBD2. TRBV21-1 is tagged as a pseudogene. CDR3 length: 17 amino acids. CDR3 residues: CASQQIRSFHRSDEQFF. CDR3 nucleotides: TGTGCCAGTCAGCAAATTAGGAGTTTCCATCGGAGCGATGAGCAGTTCTTC.

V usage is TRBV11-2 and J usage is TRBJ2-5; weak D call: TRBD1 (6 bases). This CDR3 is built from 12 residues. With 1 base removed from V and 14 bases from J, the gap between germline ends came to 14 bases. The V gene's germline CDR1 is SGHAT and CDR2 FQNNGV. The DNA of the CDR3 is TGTGCCAGCAGCTTAGTGTCAGGGGACGACTACTTC. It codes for CASSLVSGDDYF.

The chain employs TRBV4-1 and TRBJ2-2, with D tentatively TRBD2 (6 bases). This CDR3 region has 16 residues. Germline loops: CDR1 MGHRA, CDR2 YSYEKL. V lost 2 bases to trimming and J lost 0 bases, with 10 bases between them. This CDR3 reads CASSQKLAPNTGELFF. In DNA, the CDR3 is TGCGCCAGCAGCCAAAAACTAGCTCCGAACACCGGGGAGCTGTTTTTT.

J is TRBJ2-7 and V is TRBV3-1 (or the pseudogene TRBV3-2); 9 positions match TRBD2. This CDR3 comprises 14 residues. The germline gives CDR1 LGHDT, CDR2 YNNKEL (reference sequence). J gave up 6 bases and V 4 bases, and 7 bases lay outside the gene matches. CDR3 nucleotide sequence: TGTGCCAGCAGCCGAGTAGCGGGAGTCGGCGAGCAGTACTTC. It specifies CASSRVAGVGEQYF.

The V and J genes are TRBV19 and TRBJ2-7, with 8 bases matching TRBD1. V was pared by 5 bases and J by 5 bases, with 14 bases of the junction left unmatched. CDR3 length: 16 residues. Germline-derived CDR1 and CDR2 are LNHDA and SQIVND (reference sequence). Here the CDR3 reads CASSERSTGAPDEQYF. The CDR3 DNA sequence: TGTGCCAGTAGTGAACGATCGACAGGGGCACCGGACGAGCAGTACTTC.